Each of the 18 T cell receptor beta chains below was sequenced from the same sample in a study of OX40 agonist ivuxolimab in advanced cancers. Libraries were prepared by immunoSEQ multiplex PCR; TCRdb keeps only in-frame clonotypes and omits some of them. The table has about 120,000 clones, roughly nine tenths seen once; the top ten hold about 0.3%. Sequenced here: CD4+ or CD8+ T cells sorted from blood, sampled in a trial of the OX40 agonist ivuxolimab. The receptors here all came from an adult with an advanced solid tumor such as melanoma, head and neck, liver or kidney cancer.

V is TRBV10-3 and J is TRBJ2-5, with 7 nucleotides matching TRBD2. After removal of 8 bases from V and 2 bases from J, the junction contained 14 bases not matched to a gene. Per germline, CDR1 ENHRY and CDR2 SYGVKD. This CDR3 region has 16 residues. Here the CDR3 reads CAIATGARAGQETQYF. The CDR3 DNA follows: TGTGCCATCGCGACCGGGGCCCGAGCGGGGCAAGAGACCCAGTACTTC.

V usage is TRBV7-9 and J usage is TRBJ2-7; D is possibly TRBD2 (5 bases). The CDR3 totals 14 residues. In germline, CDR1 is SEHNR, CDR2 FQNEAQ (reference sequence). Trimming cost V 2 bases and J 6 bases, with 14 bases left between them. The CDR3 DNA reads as TGTGCCAGCAGCTTAACCGTCGAGGGTAGCGAGCAGTACTTC. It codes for CASSLTVEGSEQYF.

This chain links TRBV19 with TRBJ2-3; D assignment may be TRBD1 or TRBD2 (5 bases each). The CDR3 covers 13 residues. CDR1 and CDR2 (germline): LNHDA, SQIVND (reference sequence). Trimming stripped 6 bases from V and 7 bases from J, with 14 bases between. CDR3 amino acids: CASSDLAGNTQYF. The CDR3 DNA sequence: TGTGCCAGTAGCGATCTAGCAGGGAATACGCAGTATTTT.

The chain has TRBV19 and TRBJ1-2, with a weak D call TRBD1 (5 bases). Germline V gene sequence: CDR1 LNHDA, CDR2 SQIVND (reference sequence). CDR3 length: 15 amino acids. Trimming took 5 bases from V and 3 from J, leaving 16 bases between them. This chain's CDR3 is CASSAGGVMDYGYTF. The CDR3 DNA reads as TGTGCCAGTAGTGCCGGGGGAGTGATGGACTATGGCTACACCTTC.

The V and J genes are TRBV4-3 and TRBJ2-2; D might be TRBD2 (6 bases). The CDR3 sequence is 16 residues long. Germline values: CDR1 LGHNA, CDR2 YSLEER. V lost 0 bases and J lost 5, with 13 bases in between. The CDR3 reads CASSQDLQGLTGELFF. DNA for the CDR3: TGCGCCAGCAGCCAAGATCTGCAGGGACTTACCGGGGAGCTGTTTTTT.

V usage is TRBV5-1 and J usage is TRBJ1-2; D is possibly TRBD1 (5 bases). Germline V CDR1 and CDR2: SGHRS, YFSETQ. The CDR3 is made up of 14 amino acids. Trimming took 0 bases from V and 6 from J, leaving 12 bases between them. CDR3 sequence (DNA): TGCGCCAGCAGCTTGGAGTCGACAGCAAATGGCTACACCTTC. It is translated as CASSLESTANGYTF.

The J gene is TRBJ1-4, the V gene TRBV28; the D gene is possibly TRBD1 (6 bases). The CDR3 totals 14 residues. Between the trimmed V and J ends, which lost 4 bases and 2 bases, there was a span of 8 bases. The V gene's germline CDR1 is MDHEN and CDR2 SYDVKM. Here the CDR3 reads CASSYRATNEKLFF. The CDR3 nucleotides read TGTGCCAGCAGTTACAGGGCTACTAATGAAAAACTGTTTTTT.

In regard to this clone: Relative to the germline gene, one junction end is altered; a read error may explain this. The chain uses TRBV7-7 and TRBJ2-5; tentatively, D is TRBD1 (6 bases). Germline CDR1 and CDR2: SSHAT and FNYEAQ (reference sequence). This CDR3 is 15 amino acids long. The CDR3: CASTSGQGQGETQYF. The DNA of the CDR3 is TGTGCTAGCACCTCAGGGCAGGGGCAGGGAGAGACCCAGTACTTC.

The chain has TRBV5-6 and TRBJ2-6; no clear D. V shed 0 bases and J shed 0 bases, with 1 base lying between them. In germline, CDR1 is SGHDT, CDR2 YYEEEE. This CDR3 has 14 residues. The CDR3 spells CASSLGSGANVLTF. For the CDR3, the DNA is TGTGCCAGCAGCTTGGGCTCTGGGGCCAACGTCCTGACTTTC.

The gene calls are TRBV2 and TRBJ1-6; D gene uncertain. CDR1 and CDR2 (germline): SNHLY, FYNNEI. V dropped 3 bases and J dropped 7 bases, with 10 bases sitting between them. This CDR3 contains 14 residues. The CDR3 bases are TGTGCCAGCAGTGAGAGGGTTCAAAATTCACCCCTCCACTTT. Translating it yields CASSERVQNSPLHF.

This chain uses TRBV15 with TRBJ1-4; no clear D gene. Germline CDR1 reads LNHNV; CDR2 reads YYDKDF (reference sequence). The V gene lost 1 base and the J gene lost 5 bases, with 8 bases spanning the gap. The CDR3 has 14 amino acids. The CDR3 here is CATSRVVGNEKLFF. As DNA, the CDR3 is TGTGCCACCAGCAGAGTGGTGGGGAATGAAAAACTGTTTTTT.

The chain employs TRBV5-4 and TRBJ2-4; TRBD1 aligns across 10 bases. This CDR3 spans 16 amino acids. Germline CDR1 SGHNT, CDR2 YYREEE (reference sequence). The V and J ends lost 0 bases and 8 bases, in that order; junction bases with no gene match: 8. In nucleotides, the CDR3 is TGTGCCAGCAGCTTGGTCAGGACAGGGGGACGTTACATTCAGTACTTC. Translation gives CASSLVRTGGRYIQYF.

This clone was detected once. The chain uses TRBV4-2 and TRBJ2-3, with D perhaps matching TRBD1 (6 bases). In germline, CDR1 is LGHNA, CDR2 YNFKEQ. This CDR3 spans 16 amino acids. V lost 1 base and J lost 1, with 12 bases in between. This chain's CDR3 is CASSQGTDRRTDTQYF. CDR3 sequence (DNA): TGTGCCAGCAGCCAAGGGACAGACCGACGCACAGATACGCAGTATTTT.

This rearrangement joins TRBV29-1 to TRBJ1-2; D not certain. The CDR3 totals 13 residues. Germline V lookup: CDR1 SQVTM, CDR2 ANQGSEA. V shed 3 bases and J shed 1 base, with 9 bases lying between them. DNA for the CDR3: TGCAGCGTTGATTGGAACAATAACTATGGCTACACCTTC. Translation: CSVDWNNNYGYTF.

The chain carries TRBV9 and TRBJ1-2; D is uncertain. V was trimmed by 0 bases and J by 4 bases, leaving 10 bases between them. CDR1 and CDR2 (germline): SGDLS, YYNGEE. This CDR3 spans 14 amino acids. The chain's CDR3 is CASSVESAAYGYTF. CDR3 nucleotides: TGTGCCAGCAGCGTAGAGTCGGCAGCCTATGGCTACACCTTC.

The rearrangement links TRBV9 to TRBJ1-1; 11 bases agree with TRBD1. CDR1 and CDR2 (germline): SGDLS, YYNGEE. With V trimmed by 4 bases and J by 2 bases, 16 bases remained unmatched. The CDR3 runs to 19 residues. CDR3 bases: TGTGCCAGCAGCTCCATCTTCTCGCCGGGACAGGGGGTAAACACTGAAGCTTTCTTT. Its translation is CASSSIFSPGQGVNTEAFF.

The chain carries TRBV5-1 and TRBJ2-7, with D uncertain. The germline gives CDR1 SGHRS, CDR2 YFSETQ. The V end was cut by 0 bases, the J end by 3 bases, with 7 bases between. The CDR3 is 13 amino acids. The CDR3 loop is CASSLVGSYEQYF. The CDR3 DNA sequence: TGCGCCAGCAGCTTGGTCGGAAGCTACGAGCAGTACTTC.

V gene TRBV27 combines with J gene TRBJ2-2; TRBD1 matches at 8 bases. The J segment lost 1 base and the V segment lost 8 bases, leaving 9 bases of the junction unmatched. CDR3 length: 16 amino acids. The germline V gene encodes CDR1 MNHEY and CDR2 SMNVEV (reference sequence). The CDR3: CASARPGTGNTGELFF. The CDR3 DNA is TGTGCCAGCGCGAGGCCCGGGACAGGGAACACCGGGGAGCTGTTTTTT.